This T cell receptor beta chain derives from a study of blood T cell repertoires in COVID-19 (dated by TCRdb to about 2020). Background on the whole study: Samples covering the acute and convalescent phases of COVID-19 were provided by collaborators in the United States, Italy and Spain. The material from the prospective study consisted of cDNA or gDNA derived from T cells, B-cell-depleted T cells, or PBMCs. The dataset comprised deeply sampled blood TCRbeta repertoires from subjects exposed to, actively infected with, or recovered from COVID-19. The repertoires were released in a freely available public database intended as a resource for research on the immune response to SARS-CoV-2. Samples came from the ongoing ImmuneRACE study (first 160 participants) plus 1,254 subjects from 6 global collaborators. A de-identified subject ID, COVID-19 status, age in years and sex were almost always included in the sample metadata. Where HLA class I and class II types were available, the types were taken from metadata supplied by the sample provider, not from assay-based typing. Study-wide conclusions, independent of this receptor: The amount of clinical and demographic metadata varied by source and participant and was provided uncurated.

The CDR3 has 20 amino acids, counting the end cysteine and phenylalanine. The CDR3 DNA has 60 bases and is translated from base 1. Looking up the germline V gene yields CDR1 SGDLS and CDR2 YYNGEE. V is trimmed back by 0 bases and J by 0 bases, and the junction contains 10 bases that no gene match accounts for. TCRbeta CDR3 regions were amplified from genomic DNA using the immunoSEQ Assay, a bias-controlled multiplex PCR. The source study handled its data this way. The number of nucleated cells in each sample was estimated from the amplification of reference gene primers within the assay. To quantify the absolute abundance of each unique TCRbeta CDR3 rearrangement, sequence reads were collapsed and filtered. Productive Simpson clonality was computed per sample as the square root of Simpson's diversity index over productive rearrangements. TCRdb obtained this table from immuneACCESS and retained in-frame rearrangements with V and J assigned. These tables miss some clones; where compared with another copy, unresolved V genes account for less than half of the shortfall, and the remainder is unexplained. That table supplies the V and J calls and clone size; D and trimming were determined from the DNA. The sample includes some 330,000 clones, with roughly 90% observed a single time. Approximately 18% of the sample is in the top ten clones.

About this clone itself: The antigen it recognizes is unknown. No much larger clone is present one base from it, and per-base qualities are unavailable.

In the prospective study, participants were about 18 to 95 years old, resided in 24 geographic areas of the United States, and were enrolled through a virtual design. Cohort assignment in the prospective study relied on participant-reported clinical history from a screening survey and a study questionnaire. Recovered participants in ImmuneRACE Cohort 3 were defined by two consecutive negative NP/OP PCR tests, clearance by a healthcare professional, or resolution of symptoms. In the prospective study, mobile phlebotomists collected whole blood, serum and a nasopharyngeal or oropharyngeal swab from each participant. Over a 2-month period, participants in the prospective study had the option of providing additional blood draws and questionnaires. Prospective study blood samples were shipped either frozen or at room temperature before DNA extraction.

The rearranged chain carries TRBV9 and TRBJ2-6; TRBD1 fits 9 bases in the junction. The receptor comes from a woman in her twenties or thirties who had recovered from COVID-19. The sample consisted of PBMCs or T cells enriched from blood (not recorded which). The sequenced DNA is TGTGCCAGCAGCGTAGCGGGCCGACAGGGGGAAAACTCTGGGGCCAACGTCCTGACTTTC. This encodes CASSVAGRQGENSGANVLTF.